The 24 T cell receptor beta chains presented below share a single source sample, sequenced in a study of molecular identifiers for immune sequencing clone quantification. A single record per CDR3 protein comes from TCRdb applying MiXCR to the PCR reads. The table shows 600,000 to 650,000 distinct CDR3 sequences, with just under 20% occurring only once. Sequencing was done on a sample of naive CD8+ T cells from blood, with Jurkat cell RNA spiked in. Specified subset: FACS-sorted CD8+CD4-CCR7+CD45RA+ naive T cells. These receptors all stem from a human donor in good health. Some libraries in this study had Jurkat cell RNA spiked in.

As for this clonotype: A much bigger clone sits one base away, suggesting this may be a read error. CDR3 nucleotides: TGCAGTGCTAAAATATCGATTGACAGGACCCACTACGAGCAGTACTTC. Protein sequence: CSAKISIDRTHYEQYF. The chain is built from TRBV20-1 and TRBJ2-7, with a tentative D call TRBD1 (6 bases). V was cut by 4 bases and J by 3 bases, with 22 bases left in between. This CDR3 region has 16 residues. CDR1 is DFQATT and CDR2 is SNEGSKA in the germline V gene (reference sequence).

This clonotype came up many times. This chain uses TRBV4-3 with TRBJ2-1, with D perhaps given as TRBD1 or TRBD2 (5 bases each). Germline V gene data show CDR1 as LGHNA and CDR2 as YSLEER. Trimming cost V 4 bases and J 7 bases, with 14 bases left between them. The CDR3 contains 14 residues. This chain's CDR3 is CASSPTGPANEQFF. The CDR3 coding sequence is TGCGCCAGCAGCCCGACGGGACCGGCGAATGAGCAGTTCTTC.

This clonotype was seen repeatedly, ten times or more. The rearrangement joins TRBV7-2 to TRBJ2-7; 9 bases fit TRBD2. The germline V gene has CDR1 SGHTA and CDR2 FQGNSA. With 5 bases clipped from V and 7 bases from J, the junction kept 9 bases outside the gene matches. The length of the CDR3 is 14 residues. CDR3 sequence reads: CASSPGLARSEQYF. The CDR3 coding sequence is TGTGCCAGCAGCCCCGGACTAGCGCGAAGTGAGCAGTACTTC.

This clonotype was seen many times. V and J are TRBV5-6 and TRBJ1-5; D perhaps matches TRBD1 (5 bases). CDR3 length: 14 residues. Trimming stripped 0 bases from V and 5 bases from J, with 9 bases between. Germline-derived CDR1 and CDR2 are SGHDT and YYEEEE. The CDR3 spells CASSLARVDQPQHF. For the CDR3, the DNA is TGTGCCAGCAGCTTGGCCAGGGTGGATCAGCCCCAGCATTTT.

Turning to this clonotype: A much larger clone lies one base from this, so it may be a read error. The chain links TRBV5-6 to TRBJ2-1; D could derive from TRBD1 or TRBD2 (5 bases each). CDR1 SGHDT and CDR2 YYEEEE come from the germline V gene. The CDR3 is made up of 16 amino acids. The CDR3 sequence: CASGLVRGNSYNEQFF. The DNA for the CDR3 is TGTGCCAGCGGCTTGGTCCGGGGCAATAGCTACAATGAGCAGTTCTTC.

In this sample, this clonotype turned up many times. The genes are TRBV5-6 and TRBJ1-3; D gene ambiguous. With 4 bases removed from V and 0 bases from J, the gap between germline ends came to 11 bases. From germline, CDR1 is SGHDT and CDR2 YYEEEE. The CDR3 totals 15 residues. DNA for the CDR3: TGTGCCAGCAGCGCAACAGTCTTCTCTGGAAACACCATATATTTT. This encodes CASSATVFSGNTIYF.

Here the CDR3 reads CASSRGGGGRTDTQYF. CDR3 DNA sequence: TGTGCCAGCAGCAGGGGGGGGGGGGGGCGCACAGATACGCAGTATTTT. The chain employs TRBV11-2 and TRBJ2-3; D perhaps matches TRBD2 (7 bases). CDR1 is SGHAT, CDR2 FQNNGV, per germline. There are 16 residues in the CDR3. Deletions cut 5 bases from V and 1 base from J, with 16 bases between.

This clonotype has more than one count but fewer than ten. The chain joins TRBV19 to TRBJ2-7; D not certain. CDR3 length: 13 residues. In germline, CDR1 is LNHDA, CDR2 SQIVND (reference sequence). Trimming left V 5 bases short and J 3 bases short, with 11 bases between. CDR3 sequence reads: CASSVARSYEQYF. The CDR3 DNA follows: TGTGCCAGTAGTGTGGCCCGGAGCTACGAGCAGTACTTC.

This clonotype was observed a few times. The junction shows a germline mismatch at one end, possibly a read error. V usage is TRBV7-6 and J usage is TRBJ1-2; D possibly corresponds to TRBD1 (5 bases). The CDR3 covers 17 residues. Germline V gives CDR1 SGHVS, CDR2 FNYEAQ. The CDR3 DNA is TGTGCCAGCAGCCCAACCGCGGACGGTGGGGCTAACTATGGCTACGCCTTC. Protein product: CASSPTADGGANYGYAF.

This clonotype came up many times. The V and J genes are TRBV6-5 and TRBJ2-4; 8 bases map to TRBD1. The CDR3 sequence is 14 residues long. The V gene end was trimmed by 5 bases and the J gene end by 1 base; junction bases not matched to a gene: 1. In germline, CDR1 is MNHEY, CDR2 SVGAGI. The CDR3 sequence is CASSRQGAKNIQYF. DNA of the CDR3: TGTGCCAGCAGTCGACAGGGGGCCAAAAACATTCAGTACTTC.

The table lists this clonotype with many counts. The J gene is TRBJ2-2, the V gene TRBV28; no clear D gene. CDR3 size: 13 residues. With 5 bases removed from V and 15 bases from J, the gap between germline ends came to 19 bases. Germline CDR1 reads MDHEN; CDR2 reads SYDVKM. The CDR3 DNA reads TGTGCCAGCAGTCCCCGGCAAGAGCTTCGTTTGTTTTTT. Protein: CASSPRQELRLFF.

Comment on this clonotype: Being one base from a much bigger clone, this may be a read error. The gene calls are TRBV13 and TRBJ2-3; TRBD2 aligns across 12 bases. The germline V gene encodes CDR1 PRHDT and CDR2 FYEKMQ (reference sequence). The CDR3 spans 18 residues. CDR3 residues: CASSFSLAGGTSTDTRYF. CDR3 DNA sequence: TGTGCCAGCAGCTTCTCGCTAGCGGGGGGGACTAGCACAGATACGCGGTATTTT.

This clonotype has a handful of counts. V is TRBV12-3 or TRBV12-4 and J is TRBJ1-2; D is unresolved. The germline V and J ends were trimmed by 1 base and 6 bases, with 9 bases remaining between them. This CDR3 spans 13 amino acids. The CDR3 region has the DNA TGTGCCAGCAGTTTAGAAGCAGTAAATGGCTACACCTTC. Translating it yields CASSLEAVNGYTF.

This clonotype was recorded a few times. The chain carries TRBV10-3 and TRBJ2-3, with TRBD1 identical over 9 bases. CDR1 is ENHRY and CDR2 is SYGVKD in the germline V gene. This CDR3 comprises 19 residues. With V trimmed by 0 bases and J by 4 bases, 14 bases remained unmatched. The CDR3 DNA sequence: TGTGCCATCAGTGAGTCAATTAACTGGGGACAGGGTTCTTCAGATACGCAGTATTTT. Translated, it gives CAISESINWGQGSSDTQYF.

This clonotype has only one observation. The chain is built from TRBV6-6 and TRBJ1-1; TRBD1 might be the D (6 bases). The CDR3 runs 18 residues. Germline V gene sequence: CDR1 MNHNY, CDR2 SVGAGI (reference sequence). V lost 2 bases, J lost 1 base, and 20 bases lay in between. The CDR3 loop is CASSYTRQGHHPNTEAFF. The CDR3, as DNA: TGTGCCAGCAGTTACACACGGCAGGGGCACCATCCGAACACTGAAGCTTTCTTT.

This chain joins TRBV4-2 and TRBJ2-1; 13 bases line up with TRBD2. With 1 base clipped from V and 8 bases from J, the junction kept 8 bases outside the gene matches. There are 17 residues in the CDR3. In germline, CDR1 is LGHNA, CDR2 YNFKEQ. The DNA of the CDR3 is TGTGCCAGCAGCCAAGTAGCTGAGGGACTAGCGGGATATGAGCAGTTCTTC. It translates to CASSQVAEGLAGYEQFF.

This clonotype was detected ten times or more. The CDR3 loop reads CASSRQTGGGQETQYF. The DNA for the CDR3 is TGCGCCAGCAGCCGACAAACAGGGGGCGGGCAAGAGACCCAGTACTTC. V usage is TRBV4-1 and J usage is TRBJ2-5, with TRBD1 matching over 9 bases. This CDR3 has 16 amino acids. With V trimmed by 4 bases and J by 2 bases, 8 bases remained unmatched. Germline V gene data show CDR1 as MGHRA and CDR2 as YSYEKL.

This clonotype was counted only a few times. The chain carries TRBV5-6 and TRBJ1-5, with D possibly matching TRBD1 (5 bases). Germline CDR1 and CDR2: SGHDT and YYEEEE. The length of the CDR3 is 17 residues. Trimming removed 4 bases from V and 0 bases from J, with 17 bases in between. As DNA, the CDR3 is TGTGCCAGCAGCCTCAGAAGGGACCCGTATAGCAATCAGCCCCAGCATTTT. It yields the protein CASSLRRDPYSNQPQHF. Together with reference TRBV5-6 and TRBJ1-5, the CDR3 gives the full variable domain: DAGVTQSPTHLIKTRGQQVTLRCSPKSGHDTVSWYQQALGQGPQFIFQYYEEEERQRGNFPDRFSGHQFPNYSSELNVNALLLGDSALYLCASSLRRDPYSNQPQHFGDGTRLSIL.

Note on this clonotype: Since a much larger clone is just one base distant, this may be a read error. The CDR3 DNA is TGTGCCAGCACCTTAGCGGGAGCAGGGGATACGCAGTGTTTT. Protein sequence: CASTLAGAGDTQCF. The chain employs TRBV6-2 or TRBV6-3 and TRBJ2-3; 9 nucleotides match TRBD2. CDR3 length equals 14 residues. Per the germline V gene, CDR1 is MNHEY and CDR2 is SVGEGT.

This clonotype was counted many times. The CDR3 nucleotides read TGCGCCAGCAGCCAGAGTGTAGGCGGGTCCGGGGCCAACGTCCTGACTTTC. This translates into CASSQSVGGSGANVLTF. This chain joins TRBV4-3 and TRBJ2-6; TRBD2 might be the D (5 bases). Trimming took 3 bases from V and 4 from J, leaving 16 bases between them. This CDR3 region has 17 residues. Germline lookup yields CDR1 LGHNA and CDR2 YSLEER.

This clonotype was seen many times. J is TRBJ1-2 and V is TRBV6-1; the match to TRBD1 covers 9 bases. V was pared by 5 bases and J by 6 bases, with 10 bases of the junction left unmatched. Germline V gene data show CDR1 as MNHNS and CDR2 as SASEGT. The CDR3 contains 15 residues. CDR3 sequence reads: CASSQIGTGYNGYTF. CDR3 nucleotides: TGTGCCAGCAGTCAAATTGGGACAGGGTATAATGGCTACACCTTC.

This clonotype has a count of ten or more. The gene calls are TRBV20-1 and TRBJ1-1; TRBD1 aligns across 8 bases. The CDR3 loop spans 14 amino acids. The V gene end was trimmed by 0 bases and the J gene end by 4 bases; junction bases not matched to a gene: 4. Germline V gene data show CDR1 as DFQATT and CDR2 as SNEGSKA (reference sequence). The CDR3 sequence is CSARESTGGTEAFF. Here the CDR3 DNA reads TGCAGTGCTAGAGAATCCACAGGGGGCACTGAAGCTTTCTTT.

Written as DNA, the CDR3 is TGTGCCAGCAGCGTAGTTCAGGGTTCGAACACTGAAGCTTTCTTT. Translated: CASSVVQGSNTEAFF. V and J are TRBV9 and TRBJ1-1, with a weak D call TRBD1 (5 bases). This CDR3 contains 15 residues. V lost 0 bases and J 1 base, leaving 10 bases between the germline ends. Germline V gene sequence: CDR1 SGDLS, CDR2 YYNGEE.

This clonotype was counted only a few times. The V and J genes are TRBV5-8 and TRBJ2-5, with D perhaps matching TRBD2 (5 bases). V lost 7 bases and J 5 bases, leaving 18 bases between the germline ends. The CDR3 length is 14 residues. Germline assignment: CDR1 SGHTS and CDR2 YDEGEE. The CDR3: CASQRLPPGETQYF. The CDR3 region has the DNA TGTGCCAGCCAGCGGTTACCCCCCGGGGAGACCCAGTACTTC.